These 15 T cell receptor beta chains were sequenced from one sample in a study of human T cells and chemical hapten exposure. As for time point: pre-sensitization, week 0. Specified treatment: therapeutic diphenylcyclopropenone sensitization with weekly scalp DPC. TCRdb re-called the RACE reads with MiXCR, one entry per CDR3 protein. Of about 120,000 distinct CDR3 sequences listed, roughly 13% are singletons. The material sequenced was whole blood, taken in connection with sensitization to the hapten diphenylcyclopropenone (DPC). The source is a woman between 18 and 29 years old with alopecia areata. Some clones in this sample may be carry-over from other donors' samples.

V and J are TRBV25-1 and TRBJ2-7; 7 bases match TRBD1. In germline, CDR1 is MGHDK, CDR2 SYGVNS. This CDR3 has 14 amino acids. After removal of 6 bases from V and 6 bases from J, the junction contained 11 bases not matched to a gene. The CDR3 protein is CASRETGAYFEQYF. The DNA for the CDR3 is TGTGCCAGCAGGGAAACAGGGGCTTACTTCGAGCAGTACTTC.

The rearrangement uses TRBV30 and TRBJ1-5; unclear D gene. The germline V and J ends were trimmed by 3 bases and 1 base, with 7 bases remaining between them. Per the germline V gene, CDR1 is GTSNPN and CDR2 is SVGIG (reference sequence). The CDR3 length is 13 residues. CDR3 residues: CAWSPGSNQPQHF. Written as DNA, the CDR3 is TGTGCCTGGAGCCCGGGGAGCAATCAGCCCCAGCATTTT.

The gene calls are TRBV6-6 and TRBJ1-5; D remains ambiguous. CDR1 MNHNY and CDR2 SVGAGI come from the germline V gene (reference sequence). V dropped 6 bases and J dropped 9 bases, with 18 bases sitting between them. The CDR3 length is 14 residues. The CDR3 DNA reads TGTGCCAGCAGAACTTTGGACGGGTCTCGGCCCCAGCATTTT. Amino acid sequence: CASRTLDGSRPQHF.

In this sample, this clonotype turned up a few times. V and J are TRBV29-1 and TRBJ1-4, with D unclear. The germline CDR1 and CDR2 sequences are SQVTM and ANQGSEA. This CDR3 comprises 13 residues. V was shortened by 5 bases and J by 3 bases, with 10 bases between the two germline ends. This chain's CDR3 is CSVRRPPNEKLFF. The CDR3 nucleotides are TGCAGCGTTAGGAGGCCCCCTAATGAAAAACTGTTTTTT.

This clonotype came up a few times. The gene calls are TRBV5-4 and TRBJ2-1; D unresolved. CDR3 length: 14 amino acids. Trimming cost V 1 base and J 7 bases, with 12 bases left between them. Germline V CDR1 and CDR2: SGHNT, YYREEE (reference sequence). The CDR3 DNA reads TGTGCCAGCAGCTTGCTACCCACCTGGAATGAGCAGTTCTTC. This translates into CASSLLPTWNEQFF.

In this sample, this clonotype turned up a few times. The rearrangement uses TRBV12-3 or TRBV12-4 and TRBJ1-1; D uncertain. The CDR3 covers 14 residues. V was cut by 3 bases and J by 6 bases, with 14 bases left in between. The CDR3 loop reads CASSFPREVPEAFF. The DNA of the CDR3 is TGTGCCAGCAGTTTCCCGCGGGAGGTCCCTGAAGCTTTCTTT.

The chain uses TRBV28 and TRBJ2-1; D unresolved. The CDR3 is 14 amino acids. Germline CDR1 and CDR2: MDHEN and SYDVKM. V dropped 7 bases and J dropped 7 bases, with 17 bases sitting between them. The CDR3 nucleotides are TGTGCCAGCAAGCGAAGACGGTTTGGGAATGAGCAGTTCTTC. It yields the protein CASKRRRFGNEQFF.

This chain's CDR3 is CASSNRVGDYGYTF. CDR3 in DNA: TGTGCCAGCAGTAACAGGGTGGGGGACTATGGCTACACCTTC. V is TRBV12-3 or TRBV12-4 and J is TRBJ1-2, with D maybe TRBD1 (6 bases). The CDR3 covers 14 residues. The germline V and J ends were trimmed by 5 bases and 3 bases, with 13 bases remaining between them.

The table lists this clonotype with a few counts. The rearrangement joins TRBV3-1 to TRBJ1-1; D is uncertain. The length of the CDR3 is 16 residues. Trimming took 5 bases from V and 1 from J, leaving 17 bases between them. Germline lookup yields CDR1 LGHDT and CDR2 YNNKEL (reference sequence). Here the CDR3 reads CASSSRVPTANTEAFF. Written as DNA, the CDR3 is TGTGCCAGCAGCTCCCGGGTCCCCACTGCGAACACTGAAGCTTTCTTT.

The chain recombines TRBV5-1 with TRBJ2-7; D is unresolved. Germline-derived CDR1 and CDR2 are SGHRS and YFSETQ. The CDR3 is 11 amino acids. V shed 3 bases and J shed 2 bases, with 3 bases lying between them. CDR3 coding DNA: TGCGCCAGCAGCTCCCCCTACGAGCAGTACTTC. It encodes CASSSPYEQYF. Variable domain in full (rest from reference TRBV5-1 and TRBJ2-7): KAGVTQTPRYLIKTRGQQVTLSCSPISGHRSVSWYQQTPGQGLQFLFEYFSETQRNKGNFPGRFSGRQFSNSRSEMNVSTLELGDSALYLCASSSPYEQYFGPGTRLTVT.

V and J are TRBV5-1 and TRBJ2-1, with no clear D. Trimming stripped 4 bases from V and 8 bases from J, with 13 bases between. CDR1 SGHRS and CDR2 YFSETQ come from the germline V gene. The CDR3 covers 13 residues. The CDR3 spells CASSPRTQDEQFF. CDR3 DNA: TGCGCCAGCAGCCCAAGGACCCAGGATGAGCAGTTCTTC.

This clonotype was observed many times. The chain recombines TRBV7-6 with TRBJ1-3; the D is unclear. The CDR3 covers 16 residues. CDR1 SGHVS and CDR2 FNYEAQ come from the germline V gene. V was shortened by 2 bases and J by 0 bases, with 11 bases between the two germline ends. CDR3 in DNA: TGTGCCAGCAGCTTACTTGGGAGGAACTCTGGAAACACCATATATTTT. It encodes CASSLLGRNSGNTIYF.

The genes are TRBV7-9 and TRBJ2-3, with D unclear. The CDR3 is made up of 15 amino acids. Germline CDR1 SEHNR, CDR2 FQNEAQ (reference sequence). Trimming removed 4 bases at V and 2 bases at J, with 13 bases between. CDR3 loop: CASSYPETPTDTQYF. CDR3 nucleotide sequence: TGTGCCAGCAGCTACCCGGAAACCCCCACAGATACGCAGTATTTT.

CDR3 loop: CASSKLGQGRNEQYF. CDR3 bases: TGTGCCAGCAGCAAGTTGGGACAGGGTAGGAACGAGCAGTACTTC. The J gene is TRBJ2-7, the V gene TRBV7-9, with 9 bases aligning to TRBD1. The V gene's germline CDR1 is SEHNR and CDR2 FQNEAQ (reference sequence). The V and J ends lost 5 bases and 5 bases, in that order; junction bases with no gene match: 10. CDR3 size: 15 residues. Supplemented by reference TRBV7-9 and TRBJ2-7, the full variable domain reads DTGVSQNPRHKITKRGQNVTFRCDPISEHNRLYWYRQTLGQGPEFLTYFQNEAQLEKSRLLSDRFSAERPKGSFSTLEIQRTEQGDSAMYLCASSKLGQGRNEQYFGPGTRLTVT.

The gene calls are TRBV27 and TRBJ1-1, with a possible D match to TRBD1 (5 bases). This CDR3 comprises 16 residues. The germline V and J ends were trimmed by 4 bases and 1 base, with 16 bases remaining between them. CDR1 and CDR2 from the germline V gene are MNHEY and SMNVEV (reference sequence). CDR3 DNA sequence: TGTGCCAGCAGTTCCGTCCCGGGACGGGAGAACACTGAAGCTTTCTTT. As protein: CASSSVPGRENTEAFF.